In this sample, the clone carrying this TCR beta chain turned up a few times. The entry originates in a study of blood T cell repertoires in COVID-19. Measured with immunoSEQ multiplex PCR; TCRdb has only the in-frame clones, and not every one. The sample shows under 200,000 clones, around 85% of them seen only once. What was sequenced was peripheral blood. The receptor comes from a man in his sixties with acute or convalescent COVID-19.

The CDR3 is CASSHIRQGMEFF. The CDR3 nucleotides are TGTGCCAGCAGCCACATACGACAGGGGATGGAGTTCTTC. The V call is TRBV7-9, the J call TRBJ2-1; 8 nucleotides match TRBD1. The J segment lost 14 bases and the V segment lost 5 bases, leaving 11 bases of the junction unmatched. The CDR3 length is 13 residues. The germline V gene has CDR1 SEHNR and CDR2 FQNEAQ (reference sequence).